These 19 T cell receptor beta chains share one sample of origin, sequenced in a study of blood T cell repertoires in COVID-19. Profiling relied on immunoSEQ multiplex PCR, and the TCRdb table lists in-frame clones only, not all of them. The profile shows approximately 250,000 clones, around 80% of them singletons. Input material: PBMCs or T cells enriched from blood (not recorded which). All receptors come from a man aged 25-45 years with acute COVID-19.

This chain connects TRBV4-2 to TRBJ2-5; D is undetermined. CDR1 is LGHNA, CDR2 YNFKEQ, per germline. The CDR3 is 14 residues long. Trimming cost V 1 base and J 3 bases, with 9 bases left between them. The CDR3 loop reads CASSQGAQKETQYF. In DNA form, the CDR3 reads TGTGCCAGCAGCCAAGGAGCGCAGAAAGAGACCCAGTACTTC.

This clone appeared a few times. This specimen includes other DNA sequences encoding the same CDR3. The chain employs TRBV4-2 and TRBJ1-2; 9 bases line up with TRBD1. CDR3 size: 14 residues. The germline V gene encodes CDR1 LGHNA and CDR2 YNFKEQ. The junction had 3 bases not matched to a gene; V was cut back by 3 bases and J by 4 bases. CDR3: CASSQGQGGYGYTF. The CDR3 DNA reads as TGTGCCAGCAGCCAGGGACAGGGAGGCTATGGCTACACCTTC.

The CDR3 DNA reads as TGTGCCAGCAGTTCAACAGGGGGCGGGGGCTACACCTTC. Translating gives CASSSTGGGGYTF. V and J are TRBV28 and TRBJ1-2, with TRBD1 matching 9 bases. The germline gives CDR1 MDHEN, CDR2 SYDVKM. With 4 bases clipped from V and 8 bases from J, the junction kept 5 bases outside the gene matches. The CDR3 is 13 amino acids.

The rearrangement links TRBV11-2 to TRBJ1-4; D unresolved. Germline V gives CDR1 SGHAT, CDR2 FQNNGV. V was shortened by 1 base and J by 1 base, with 4 bases between the two germline ends. The CDR3 loop spans 14 amino acids. This chain's CDR3 is CASSLGLTNEKLFF. In nucleotides, the CDR3 is TGTGCCAGCAGCTTAGGACTAACTAATGAAAAACTGTTTTTT.

The chain is built from TRBV6-2 or TRBV6-3 and TRBJ1-1, with TRBD1 as a possible D gene (5 bases). Per germline, CDR1 MNHEY and CDR2 SVGEGT. V was pared by 2 bases and J by 1 base, with 14 bases between. CDR3 length: 16 amino acids. The CDR3 loop is CASSYSQGQKNTEAFF. CDR3 nucleotides: TGTGCCAGCAGTTACAGTCAGGGCCAGAAGAACACTGAAGCTTTCTTT.

V usage is TRBV5-8 and J usage is TRBJ1-4, with a weak D call TRBD1 (6 bases). V lost 4 bases to trimming and J lost 6 bases, with 13 bases between them. The germline gives CDR1 SGHTS, CDR2 YDEGEE. CDR3 length: 14 amino acids. This CDR3 reads CASSLGTSYEKLFF. In DNA, the CDR3 is TGTGCCAGCAGCCTCGGGACATCGTATGAAAAACTGTTTTTT. Combining the CDR3 with reference TRBV5-8 and TRBJ1-4 gives the whole variable domain EAGVTQSPTHLIKTRGQQATLRCSPISGHTSVYWYQQALGLGLQFLLWYDEGEERNRGNFPPRFSGRQFPNYSSELNVNALELEDSALYLCASSLGTSYEKLFFGSGTQLSVL.

This clone was observed a handful of times. CDR3 loop: CASSLGTGETQYF. DNA of the CDR3: TGCGCCAGCAGCCTAGGGACAGGGGAGACCCAGTACTTC. The chain combines TRBV5-1 with TRBJ2-5; 9 bases align to TRBD1. This CDR3 is 13 amino acids long. CDR1 is SGHRS, CDR2 YFSETQ, per germline. With V trimmed by 4 bases and J by 5 bases, 3 bases remained unmatched.

The gene calls are TRBV6-2 or TRBV6-3 and TRBJ2-2; 10 nucleotides agree with TRBD2. Trimming took 6 bases from V and 2 from J; bases not matched to a gene: 15. CDR1 and CDR2 from the germline V gene are MNHEY and SVGEGT. This CDR3 region has 19 residues. The CDR3 sequence: CASSLAGDPPPLNTGELFF. The CDR3, as DNA: TGTGCCAGCAGCCTAGCGGGAGATCCTCCTCCTCTAAACACCGGGGAGCTGTTTTTT.

The gene calls are TRBV4-3 and TRBJ1-4; the D is unclear. The CDR3 has 18 amino acids. Trimming took 0 bases from V and 0 from J, leaving 14 bases between them. Germline CDR1 and CDR2: LGHNA and YSLEER. DNA for the CDR3: TGCGCCAGCAGCCAAGATCTTCTCCCAGATGCAACTAATGAAAAACTGTTTTTT. This gives the protein CASSQDLLPDATNEKLFF.

The gene calls are TRBV3-1 (or the pseudogene TRBV3-2) and TRBJ1-6; a possible D gene is TRBD1 (5 bases). The CDR3 consists of 14 residues. The germline CDR1 and CDR2 sequences are LGHDT and YNNKEL (reference sequence). V shed 5 bases and J shed 6 bases, with 11 bases lying between them. CDR3: CASSTRDSNSPLHF. The CDR3 nucleotides read TGTGCCAGCAGCACCCGGGACTCTAATTCACCCCTCCACTTT.

In this sample, this clone turned up a few times. The chain joins TRBV27 to TRBJ1-4; D ambiguous. V lost 2 bases, J lost 3 bases, and 7 bases lay in between. Germline-derived CDR1 and CDR2 are MNHEY and SMNVEV (reference sequence). This CDR3 region has 14 residues. DNA for the CDR3: TGTGCCAGCAGTTTAGCCGGGTCTAATGAAAAACTGTTTTTT. Translated, it gives CASSLAGSNEKLFF.

This chain uses TRBV7-2 with TRBJ2-3; TRBD1 might be the D (6 bases). The germline CDR1 and CDR2 sequences are SGHTA and FQGNSA. This CDR3 is 14 amino acids long. V was cut by 4 bases and J by 7 bases, with 15 bases left in between. For the CDR3, the DNA is TGTGCCAGCAGCTCCACCGACAGGCCAAATACGCAGTATTTT. Residues: CASSSTDRPNTQYF.

J is TRBJ2-1 and V is TRBV19; TRBD1 agrees at 7 bases. CDR1 is LNHDA, CDR2 SQIVND, per germline (reference sequence). With V trimmed by 6 bases and J by 2 bases, 7 bases remained unmatched. The CDR3 is made up of 15 amino acids. The CDR3 here is CASRVRGTAYNEQFF. The DNA of the CDR3 is TGTGCCAGTAGGGTGAGAGGGACAGCCTACAATGAGCAGTTCTTC. The entire variable domain, with the rest obtained from reference TRBV19 and TRBJ2-1, is as follows: DGGITQSPKYLFRKEGQNVTLSCEQNLNHDAMYWYRQDPGQGLRLIYYSQIVNDFQKGDIAEGYSVSREKKESFPLTVTSAQKNPTAFYLCASRVRGTAYNEQFFGPGTRLTVL.

The gene calls are TRBV6-2 or TRBV6-3 and TRBJ2-7, with 11 nucleotides matching TRBD2. Germline loops: CDR1 MNHEY, CDR2 SVGEGT. V lost 6 bases and J lost 2; bases outside the gene matches: 6. This CDR3 spans 15 amino acids. CDR3: CASSSSGRTAYEQYV. In nucleotides, the CDR3 is TGTGCCAGCAGCTCTAGCGGGAGGACGGCCTACGAGCAGTACGTC.

On this clone itself: Compared with germline, one end of the junction differs, possibly owing to a read error. The CDR3: CASSLQQATYNEQFF. The CDR3 coding sequence is TGTGCCAGCAGCTTGCAACAGGCGACCTACAATGAGCAGTTCTTC. The rearrangement links TRBV5-1 to TRBJ2-1, with D perhaps TRBD1 (5 bases). CDR1 and CDR2 from the germline V gene are SGHRS and YFSETQ. The CDR3 covers 15 residues.

The J gene is TRBJ2-5, the V gene TRBV18; TRBD1 aligns across 11 bases. Germline V gene lookup returns CDR1 KGHSH and CDR2 LQKENI. The CDR3 totals 14 residues. V lost 2 bases, J lost 4 bases, and 0 bases stayed unmatched. The CDR3 DNA follows: TGTGCCAGCTCACCAGGGACAGGGGGAGAGACCCAGTACTTC. Its protein is CASSPGTGGETQYF.

A remark on this clone: A junction boundary mismatches the germline segment, possibly from a read error. J is TRBJ2-5 and V is TRBV5-1; 16 bases map to TRBD2. Germline V gene sequence: CDR1 SGHRS, CDR2 YFSETQ. This CDR3 has 20 residues. CDR3 region: CASSGSKGLAGGMVRETQYF. The CDR3 nucleotides are TGTGCCAGCTCCGGGTCCAAGGGACTAGCGGGAGGGATGGTGAGGGAGACCCAGTACTTC.

In the case of this clone: The junction does not match germline at one end; this may be a read error. The rearrangement links TRBV18 to TRBJ1-2; TRBD1 matches 7 bases. CDR1 and CDR2 from the germline V gene are KGHSH and LQKENI. CDR3 length: 16 residues. CDR3 sequence: CASSPQTGEVDYGYTF. The CDR3 region has the DNA TGTGCCAGCTCTCCACAAACAGGGGAGGTCGACTATGGCTACACCTTC.

This sequence joins TRBV5-1 and TRBJ2-1; 9 positions agree with TRBD1. V was clipped by 4 bases and J by 3 bases; unmatched bases: 5. Germline V gene lookup returns CDR1 SGHRS and CDR2 YFSETQ. This CDR3 region has 15 residues. This chain's CDR3 is CASSQGQGYYNEQFF. DNA for the CDR3: TGCGCCAGCAGCCAGGGACAGGGTTACTACAATGAGCAGTTCTTC.